This record looks at one T cell receptor (beta chain) sequence and its context. This entry is derived from a study of cytomegalovirus exposure and HLA in healthy donors. The PCR had 60 Vbeta and 13 Jbeta primers. The table came from immunoSEQ multiplex PCR; TCRdb's copy has only in-frame clones and leaves some out. The sample yields under 140,000 clones, 65% to 80% seen once. Sequenced material: PBMCs. The TCR originated in a man under 40 in good health and CMV-seropositive.

This CDR3 is CASSHIGGGSNTGELFF. For the CDR3, the DNA is TGCGCCAGCAGCCATATCGGGGGGGGCTCGAACACCGGGGAGCTGTTTTTT. The rearrangement links TRBV4-1 to TRBJ2-2; 8 bases fit TRBD2. The ends lost 3 bases at V and 0 bases at J; junction bases unmatched: 6. Germline V lookup: CDR1 MGHRA, CDR2 YSYEKL. The CDR3 is 17 residues long.